One sample yielded the 11 T cell receptor beta chains listed below, sequenced in a study of blood T cells in healthy people across ages. With a J-beta primer mix and a sample-barcoded 5' primer, a second PCR ran about 7 to 11 cycles. TCRdb processed the 5' RACE reads anew with MiXCR; each CDR3 protein has one entry. Of 780,000 or so distinct CDR3 sequences listed, just over 55% were seen once; the top ten hold around 24%. Sequencing was carried out using blood. The receptors were sampled from a man between 35 and 55 years old in good health.

This chain joins TRBV7-2 and TRBJ1-1; D not certain. The CDR3 length is 13 residues. CDR1 is SGHTA and CDR2 is FQGNSA in the germline V gene. Trimming shortened V by 5 bases and J by 6 bases, and 13 bases separated the two germline ends. Here the CDR3 DNA reads TGTGCCAGCAGCCTCGAAGAATTTGCTGAAGCTTTCTTT. Translation: CASSLEEFAEAFF.

The gene calls are TRBV21-1 and TRBJ2-5; the table's D call of TRBD2 was not tested on the DNA. TRBV21-1 is noted as a pseudogene. The CDR3 length is 16 residues. CDR3 sequence: CADGGSWDPSGKTQYF. The CDR3 coding sequence is TGTGCCGACGGCGGGAGCTGGGACCCTTCTGGAAAGACCCAGTACTTC.

The chain couples TRBV6-5 to TRBJ1-1; 9 bases are a match to TRBD1. The J segment lost 6 bases and the V segment lost 0 bases, leaving 2 bases of the junction unmatched. The length of the CDR3 is 14 residues. Germline V gene sequence: CDR1 MNHEY, CDR2 SVGAGI. CDR3 bases: TGTGCCAGCAGTTACTCCGGGACAGGGTCTGAAGCTTTCTTT. Protein sequence: CASSYSGTGSEAFF.

V and J are TRBV28 and TRBJ2-7; D gene ambiguous. The CDR3 totals 14 residues. Germline values: CDR1 MDHEN, CDR2 SYDVKM. With 8 bases removed from V and 2 bases from J, the gap between germline ends came to 16 bases. CDR3 nucleotides: TGTGCCAGCCTATCCGCAAGGGTGCCCTACGAGCAGTACTTC. This encodes CASLSARVPYEQYF.

This clonotype was observed a few times. The chain recombines TRBV7-2 with TRBJ2-5, with D hard to call. The CDR3 contains 13 residues. The germline CDR1 and CDR2 sequences are SGHTA and FQGNSA. Deletions cut 5 bases from V and 2 bases from J, with 9 bases between. CDR3 residues: CASSPSWQETQYF. The CDR3 nucleotides read TGTGCCAGCAGCCCCAGTTGGCAAGAGACCCAGTACTTC. Drawing the rest from reference TRBV7-2 and TRBJ2-5, the complete variable domain is GAGVSQSPSNKVTEKGKDVELRCDPISGHTALYWYRQSLGQGLEFLIYFQGNSAPDKSGLPSDRFSAERTGGSVSTLTIQRTQQEDSAVYLCASSPSWQETQYFGPGTRLLVL.

V gene TRBV4-1 combines with J gene TRBJ2-5, with TRBD1 matching 9 bases. The DNA end favors TRBJ2-7, so the J call may be wrong. The germline CDR1 and CDR2 sequences are MGHRA and YSYEKL. The CDR3 spans 16 residues. CDR3 residues: CASSQEGAGQGYEQYF. The CDR3 DNA follows: TGCGCCAGCAGCCAAGAAGGCGCGGGACAGGGCTACGAGCAGTACTTC.

J is TRBJ2-1 and V is TRBV5-1, with TRBD1 matching 11 bases. Germline CDR1 reads SGHRS; CDR2 reads YFSETQ. Trimming took 3 bases from V and 7 from J; bases not matched to a gene: 6. The CDR3 extends over 15 amino acids. The DNA of the CDR3 is TGCGCCAGCAGCTGGGGACAGGGGGTATGGAATGAGCAGTTCTTC. Amino acids: CASSWGQGVWNEQFF.

V is TRBV7-8 and J is TRBJ2-7; weak D call: TRBD2 (5 bases). The CDR3 runs to 14 residues. Per the germline V gene, CDR1 is SGHVS and CDR2 is FQNEAQ. V was shortened by 5 bases and J by 5 bases, with 16 bases between the two germline ends. The CDR3 is CASSLGRGWDEQYF. The CDR3 region has the DNA TGTGCCAGCAGCCTCGGCCGCGGGTGGGACGAGCAGTACTTC.

This chain links TRBV20-1 with TRBJ2-3; D possibly corresponds to TRBD1 (5 bases). The germline V gene has CDR1 DFQATT and CDR2 SNEGSKA (reference sequence). CDR3 length equals 12 residues. V was trimmed by 7 bases and J by 6 bases, leaving 14 bases between them. The CDR3 nucleotides read TGCAGTGTTACGAAACAGGAGGATACGCAGTATTTT. Translation gives CSVTKQEDTQYF.

The chain links TRBV3-1 to TRBJ1-3; no definite D call. There are 16 residues in the CDR3. Germline CDR1 LGHDT, CDR2 YNNKEL (reference sequence). Trimming stripped 1 base from V and 4 bases from J, with 14 bases between. CDR3 sequence (DNA): TGTGCCAGCAGCCAAGCTACCAAATCAGGAGGAAACACCATATATTTT. This gives the protein CASSQATKSGGNTIYF.

The chain has TRBV6-1 and TRBJ2-7, with a tentative D call TRBD2 (5 bases). This CDR3 is 17 amino acids long. V lost 5 bases to trimming and J lost 7 bases, with 27 bases between them. Germline V gene data show CDR1 as MNHNS and CDR2 as SASEGT. In nucleotides, the CDR3 is TGTGCCAGCAGTCGGTCTCTAGCAATCAGCCCACACAATGAGCAGTACTTC. Translation: CASSRSLAISPHNEQYF.